This T cell receptor beta chain was retrieved from a study of immune characterization of retroperitoneal liposarcoma. TCRdb reprocessed the PCR reads via MiXCR and lists one record per CDR3 protein. This table holds some 10,000 distinct CDR3 sequences, 25% to 35% found once. This CDR3 region has 11 residues. Germline CDR1 SGHVS, CDR2 FNYEAQ. V lost 8 bases, J lost 5 bases, and 8 bases lay in between. The chain has TRBV7-6 and TRBJ2-3; D is unresolved. The TCR comes from a female donor with retroperitoneal liposarcoma. Sequences were obtained from tumor tissue. For the CDR3, the DNA is TGTGCCAGCGGCCTGGGAGATACGCAGTATTTT. Translated: CASGLGDTQYF.